The rows below give T cell receptor beta chains drawn from one sample of a study of human T cells and chemical hapten exposure. TCRdb called the RACE reads again in MiXCR, with one record for every CDR3 protein. Found here are over 35,000 distinct CDR3 sequences, just under 4% of them singletons; the top ten hold 20% to 30%. The starting material was whole blood, obtained in connection with sensitization to the hapten diphenylcyclopropenone (DPC). These receptors were obtained from a middle-aged man with alopecia areata. Some clones in this sample may be carry-over from other donors' samples. CDR3s include the opening cysteine and the closing phenylalanine or tryptophan. The order of the fields is D gene, clone size, J gene, V gene, CDR3 protein, CDR3 DNA. The D gene is left open where the match is weak. Expanded clones get a size class; other rows say once, few or many, or leave the size out.

>.|many|TRBJ2-2|TRBV7-2
CASSLVFTGELFF
TGTGCCAGCAGCTTAGTCTTCACCGGGGAGCTGTTTTTT
>.|few|TRBJ2-7|TRBV28
CASSLGTESYEQYF
TGTGCCAGCAGTCTCGGGACCGAGTCCTACGAGCAGTACTTC
>.|many|TRBJ2-3|TRBV7-2
CASSPDNTDTQYF
TGTGCCAGCAGCCCGGACAACACAGATACGCAGTATTTT
>TRBD1|many|TRBJ2-1|TRBV7-8
CASSFQYGQGANEQFF
TGTGCCAGCAGCTTTCAGTATGGGCAGGGGGCAAATGAGCAGTTCTTC
>.|many|TRBJ2-1|TRBV10-2
CASSPSVGLGEQFF
TGCGCCAGCAGTCCTTCGGTGGGTCTAGGTGAGCAGTTCTTC
>.|.|TRBJ1-5|TRBV28
CASSIFTGNSNQPQHF
TGTGCCAGCAGTATTTTTACAGGGAATAGCAATCAGCCCCAGCATTTT
>.|few|TRBJ1-2|TRBV7-9
CASSLLSSTNYGYTF
TGTGCCAGCAGCCTACTGAGCTCCACTAACTATGGCTACACCTTC
>.|many|TRBJ1-1|TRBV3-1
CASSQGAEAFF
TGTGCCAGCAGCCAAGGGGCCGAGGCTTTCTTT
>TRBD2|many|TRBJ2-5|TRBV5-1
CASAPGLAGGVETQYF
TGCGCCAGCGCCCCCGGACTAGCGGGAGGGGTGGAGACCCAGTACTTC
>.|many|TRBJ2-1|TRBV15
CATSRDGAGIGNEQFF
TGTGCCACCAGCAGAGATGGGGCAGGGATCGGCAATGAGCAGTTCTTC
>TRBD1|many|TRBJ2-3|TRBV5-1
CASSFSGTGGADTQYF
TGCGCCAGCAGCTTCTCCGGGACAGGGGGCGCGGATACGCAGTATTTT
>.|many|TRBJ2-1|TRBV29-1
CSVPTGRSYNEQFF
TGCAGCGTCCCGACAGGGAGGTCCTACAATGAGCAGTTCTTC
>.|many|TRBJ1-5|TRBV10-3
CAISESGVNQPQHF
TGTGCCATCAGTGAATCTGGGGTCAATCAGCCCCAGCATTTT
>.|many|TRBJ2-6|TRBV5-1
CASSLDGVPLSGANVLTF
TGCGCCAGCAGCTTGGATGGGGTACCCCTCTCTGGGGCCAACGTCCTGACTTTC
>TRBD1|.|TRBJ1-2|TRBV28
CASSSTNRGANGYTF
TGTGCCAGCAGTTCTACTAACAGGGGCGCGAATGGCTACACCTTC
>TRBD2|many|TRBJ2-1|TRBV7-2
CASSLYAGVNEQFF
TGTGCCAGCAGCTTATATGCGGGAGTGAATGAGCAGTTCTTC
>TRBD2|many|TRBJ2-7|TRBV7-8
CASSLARLRGSYEQYF
TGTGCCAGCAGCTTAGCCCGACTCCGCGGGAGCTACGAGCAGTACTTC
>TRBD1|many|TRBJ1-5|TRBV27
CASSSTSRDRGAQHF
TGTGCCAGCAGTTCTACGTCCCGGGACAGGGGGGCGCAGCATTTT
>TRBD1|.|TRBJ1-2|TRBV18
CASSPSGTEYGYTF
TGTGCCAGCTCACCTTCCGGGACAGAGTATGGCTACACCTTC
>.|many|TRBJ2-7|TRBV5-6
CASSFRANSYEQYF
TGTGCCAGCAGCTTTAGGGCTAACTCCTACGAGCAGTACTTC
>TRBD1|many|TRBJ1-5|TRBV20-1
CSATGQANQPQHF
TGCAGTGCTACCGGACAGGCAAATCAGCCCCAGCATTTT
>TRBD2|many|TRBJ2-7|TRBV6-5
CATTSALSYEQYF
TGTGCCACCACTAGCGCACTCTCCTACGAGCAGTACTTC
>TRBD2|many|TRBJ2-3|TRBV20-1
CSARDPGLAGGLDTQYF
TGCAGTGCTAGAGATCCTGGACTAGCGGGAGGGCTAGATACGCAGTATTTT
>TRBD1|once|TRBJ1-1|TRBV10-3
CVIRASDRGLGNTEAFF
TGTGTCATCAGAGCTAGTGACAGGGGGCTAGGGAACACTGAAGCTTTCTTT
>TRBD1|many|TRBJ1-4|TRBV7-2
CASSLASGQANEKLFF
TGTGCCAGCAGCTTAGCGTCGGGACAGGCTAATGAAAAACTGTTTTTT
>.|many|TRBJ2-1|TRBV2
CASSERLGYNEQFF
TGTGCCAGCAGTGAAAGGTTAGGGTACAATGAGCAGTTCTTC
>.|many|TRBJ1-1|TRBV6-2/TRBV6-3
CASSIAVSEAFF
TGTGCCAGCAGCATCGCGGTGTCTGAAGCTTTCTTT
>.|many|TRBJ2-1|TRBV27
CASSFQQGNEQFF
TGTGCCAGCAGTTTCCAGCAGGGCAATGAGCAGTTCTTC
>.|many|TRBJ1-6|TRBV4-1
CASSQDLGQYNSPLHF
TGCGCCAGCAGCCAAGATTTAGGACAGTATAATTCACCCCTCCACTTT
>TRBD1|many|TRBJ2-3|TRBV11-1
CASSRQGAQGSDTQYF
TGTGCCAGCAGTCGACAGGGGGCGCAGGGCTCAGATACGCAGTATTTT
>.|many|TRBJ2-7|TRBV3-1
CASSVLSYEQYF
TGTGCCAGCAGCGTACTCTCCTACGAGCAGTACTTC
>TRBD2|many|TRBJ2-2|TRBV7-2
CASSSFSGSTGELFF
TGTGCCAGCAGCTCTTTTAGCGGGAGTACCGGGGAGCTGTTTTTT
>.|many|TRBJ1-2|TRBV3-1
CASSQLRGNYGYTF
TGTGCCAGCAGCCAATTGAGAGGAAACTATGGCTACACCTTC
>.|many|TRBJ2-3|TRBV9
CASSVPDRDTQYF
TGTGCCAGCAGCGTCCCGGATCGAGATACGCAGTATTTT
>.|many|TRBJ2-1|TRBV29-1
CSVEGLASRSSYNEQFF
TGCAGCGTTGAAGGGCTGGCTAGCCGGAGCTCCTACAATGAGCAGTTCTTC
>.|many|TRBJ2-1|TRBV29-1
CSVVRQGGNEQFF
TGCAGCGTTGTCCGGCAGGGGGGCAATGAGCAGTTCTTC
>.|many|TRBJ2-7|TRBV5-4
CASSLAGGFEREQYF
TGTGCCAGCAGCTTGGCCGGAGGATTTGAGCGGGAGCAGTACTTC
>TRBD1|few|TRBJ1-4|TRBV12-3/TRBV12-4
CASTSGTGGEKLFF
TGTGCCAGCACGTCCGGGACAGGGGGTGAAAAACTGTTTTTT
>.|many|TRBJ2-3|TRBV7-6
CASSLAAKDTQYF
TGTGCCAGCAGCTTAGCGGCTAAAGATACGCAGTATTTT
>TRBD2|many|TRBJ2-2|TRBV5-1
CASSPGLAGGVAGELFF
TGCGCCAGCAGCCCGGGACTAGCGGGAGGTGTCGCCGGGGAGCTGTTTTTT
>TRBD2|many|TRBJ2-3|TRBV28
CASSLSSGSSGPADTQYF
TGTGCCAGCAGTTTGTCTAGCGGGAGCTCGGGACCGGCAGATACGCAGTATTTT
>TRBD2|many|TRBJ2-1|TRBV29-1
CSVEGLADEQFF
TGCAGCGTTGAAGGGCTAGCGGATGAGCAGTTCTTC
>.|many|TRBJ2-5|TRBV7-2
CASGGILNQETQYF
TGTGCCAGCGGAGGAATACTTAACCAAGAGACCCAGTACTTC
>TRBD1|many|TRBJ1-4|TRBV20-1
CSATRNQDRGDEKLFF
TGCAGTGCTACAAGGAACCAGGACAGGGGGGATGAAAAACTGTTTTTT
>TRBD2|many|TRBJ2-3|TRBV10-3
CAIRRSSGSTDTQYF
TGTGCCATCAGACGGTCTAGCGGCTCCACAGATACGCAGTATTTT
>.|many|TRBJ2-7|TRBV30
CAWTTLGGLNEQYF
TGTGCCTGGACTACCCTCGGGGGGCTGAACGAGCAGTACTTC
>.|few|TRBJ2-3|TRBV29-1
CSALTFSTDTQYF
TGCAGCGCCCTAACCTTTAGCACAGATACGCAGTATTTT
>TRBD1|many|TRBJ1-5|TRBV6-6
CASTIRTGSISPQHF
TGTGCCAGCACCATACGGACAGGATCGATATCGCCCCAGCATTTT
>.|many|TRBJ2-6|TRBV10-3
CANHNPGANVLTF
TGTGCCAATCATAACCCTGGGGCCAACGTCCTGACTTTC
>.|many|TRBJ1-5|TRBV19
CASSKEGISNQPQHF
TGTGCCAGTAGTAAGGAGGGAATAAGCAATCAGCCCCAGCATTTT
>TRBD1|.|TRBJ1-1|TRBV29-1
CSVADRGLDTEAFF
TGCAGCGTTGCGGACAGGGGGCTTGACACTGAAGCTTTCTTT
>TRBD2|many|TRBJ2-3|TRBV10-3
CAIARGGSRDTQYF
TGTGCCATAGCACGCGGGGGTAGCAGGGATACGCAGTATTTT
>.|many|TRBJ2-2|TRBV19
CASSAFGENTGELFF
TGTGCCAGTAGTGCCTTTGGGGAGAACACCGGGGAGCTGTTTTTT
>.|many|TRBJ2-5|TRBV15
CATSRDGWTQYF
TGTGCCACCAGCAGAGATGGGTGGACCCAGTACTTC